Below are 13 T cell receptor beta chains sequenced from a single sample in a study of human T cells and chemical hapten exposure (dated by TCRdb to the early 2020s). The sample's time point, from its label and the paper: patch test 3, about 24 weeks after DPC sensitization. The sample's treatment or condition label, in plain terms: therapeutic diphenylcyclopropenone sensitization with weekly scalp DPC. Libraries were made using RACE. The sequencing machine was a NextSeq 500. TCRdb reworked the public reads: Q25 trimming with fastp, MiXCR clone assembly, productive beta chains retained. One record per CDR3 amino acid sequence lists the most common genes and DNA. The sample table lists some 74,000 distinct CDR3 sequences, 10% to 15% of them with a count of one. The ten biggest clones cover more than 4.5% of the sample. This specimen was whole blood, taken in connection with sensitization to the hapten diphenylcyclopropenone (DPC). The receptors stem from a woman aged 45-59 years with alopecia areata. Some clones in this sample may be carry-over from other donors' samples.

This clonotype has a count of ten or more. J is TRBJ2-7 and V is TRBV12-3 or TRBV12-4, with 7 bases fitting TRBD2. The CDR3 length is 13 residues. J lost 9 bases, V lost 3 bases, and 8 bases had no gene match. CDR3 amino acids: CASSFERESRQYF. CDR3 DNA: TGTGCCAGCAGTTTTGAGCGGGAAAGCAGGCAGTACTTC.

The chain employs TRBV3-1 and TRBJ2-3, with 9 bases aligning to TRBD2. The CDR3 consists of 16 residues. The trim removed 4 bases at V and 1 base at J, leaving 6 bases unmatched. Looked up from germline, CDR1 is LGHDT and CDR2 is YNNKEL (reference sequence). CDR3: CASSPVSGSGTDTQYF. Here the CDR3 DNA reads TGTGCCAGCAGCCCCGTTAGCGGGAGCGGCACAGATACGCAGTATTTT.

The chain is built from TRBV12-3 or TRBV12-4 and TRBJ1-4; D remains unclear. V dropped 8 bases and J dropped 1 base, with 8 bases sitting between them. There are 13 residues in the CDR3. DNA for the CDR3: TGTGCCAGCTGCGGGGAAACTAATGAAAAACTGTTTTTT. It specifies CASCGETNEKLFF.

The CDR3, as DNA: TGTGCCAGCAGCGTAGTTTCAGCGAGGTACAATGAGCAGTTCTTC. Translated: CASSVVSARYNEQFF. V gene TRBV9 combines with J gene TRBJ2-1, with D hard to call. The CDR3 runs 15 residues. V lost 0 bases, J lost 4 bases, and 11 bases lay in between. Per the germline V gene, CDR1 is SGDLS and CDR2 is YYNGEE.

This clonotype was seen repeatedly, ten times or more. The chain has TRBV30 and TRBJ2-7; TRBD1 is a possible D gene (6 bases). This CDR3 spans 15 amino acids. V was cut by 0 bases and J by 4 bases, with 16 bases left in between. Germline-derived CDR1 and CDR2 are GTSNPN and SVGIG (reference sequence). The CDR3 protein is CAWSVARGQNYEQYF. In DNA form, the CDR3 reads TGTGCCTGGAGTGTAGCCCGCGGACAGAATTACGAGCAGTACTTC.

The CDR3 DNA is TGCAGTGCCTGGGAGGGCACTGAAGCTTTCTTT. It specifies CSAWEGTEAFF. The chain is built from TRBV29-1 and TRBJ1-1; D not resolved. The CDR3 spans 11 residues. Germline-derived CDR1 and CDR2 are SQVTM and ANQGSEA.

Only a few counts were recorded for this clonotype. The chain joins TRBV11-2 to TRBJ2-5; D unclear. The CDR3 loop spans 15 amino acids. Germline CDR1 reads SGHAT; CDR2 reads FQNNGV. V was cut by 1 base and J by 2 bases, with 11 bases left in between. The CDR3 loop reads CASSLGQLRQETQYF. The CDR3 coding sequence is TGTGCCAGCAGCTTAGGACAACTACGTCAAGAGACCCAGTACTTC.

This clonotype was seen only a few times. V is TRBV2 and J is TRBJ2-3; D tentatively fits TRBD1 or TRBD2 (5 bases each). The CDR3 runs to 13 residues. Germline V gives CDR1 SNHLY, CDR2 FYNNEI. With 9 bases removed from V and 0 bases from J, the gap between germline ends came to 10 bases. The CDR3 DNA follows: TGTGCCAGACGGGACCAGAGCACAGATACGCAGTATTTT. Translated, it gives CARRDQSTDTQYF.

A few counts support this clonotype. The J gene is TRBJ1-2, the V gene TRBV29-1; no definite D call. The CDR3 extends over 12 amino acids. The germline V gene has CDR1 SQVTM and CDR2 ANQGSEA. V lost 5 bases and J lost 6, with 13 bases in between. CDR3 coding DNA: TGCAGCGTTAAGGACGGTGACAATGGCTACACCTTC. Translated, it gives CSVKDGDNGYTF.

This clonotype was seen a few times. The J gene is TRBJ1-1, the V gene TRBV7-6, with D possibly matching TRBD1 (5 bases). With 11 bases removed from V and 4 bases from J, the gap between germline ends came to 14 bases. Germline lookup yields CDR1 SGHVS and CDR2 FNYEAQ. The CDR3 length is 12 residues. The chain's CDR3 is CACSGFGTEAFF. The CDR3 nucleotides are TGTGCCTGTTCAGGGTTCGGCACTGAAGCTTTCTTT.

Ten or more counts support this clonotype. The rearrangement links TRBV18 to TRBJ1-2, with unresolved D. CDR1 and CDR2 from the germline V gene are KGHSH and LQKENI. V dropped 3 bases and J dropped 2 bases, with 7 bases sitting between them. The CDR3 contains 13 residues. CDR3 coding DNA: TGTGCCAGCTCACCCGACGGGAACTATGGCTACACCTTC. Translated, it gives CASSPDGNYGYTF. The variable domain in full, with the rest retrieved from reference TRBV18 and TRBJ1-2, is NAGVMQNPRHLVRRRGQEARLRCSPMKGHSHVYWYRQLPEEGLKFMVYLQKENIIDESGMPKERFSAEFPKEGPSILRIQQVVRGDSAAYFCASSPDGNYGYTFGSGTRLTVV.

This clonotype was recorded at least ten times. The V gene is TRBV10-1, the J gene TRBJ2-2, with 7 bases identical to TRBD2. In germline, CDR1 is WNHNN, CDR2 SYGVQD (reference sequence). CDR3 length: 17 residues. Germline trimming cut 3 bases from V and 7 bases from J; bases unmatched to any gene: 14. The chain's CDR3 is CASSEFAAGGSIGELFF. The CDR3 DNA is TGCGCCAGCAGTGAATTCGCAGCCGGCGGGAGTATCGGGGAGCTGTTTTTT.

This chain connects TRBV5-5 to TRBJ2-5, with D perhaps matching TRBD2 (6 bases). CDR3 length: 13 amino acids. Between the trimmed V and J ends, which lost 2 bases and 5 bases, there was a span of 10 bases. Germline V CDR1 and CDR2: SGHKS, YYEKEE (reference sequence). The CDR3 DNA is TGTGCCAGCAGCTTCCAGGGACTGGAGACCCAGTACTTC. It is translated as CASSFQGLETQYF. Drawing the rest from reference TRBV5-5 and TRBJ2-5, the complete variable domain is DAGVTQSPTHLIKTRGQQVTLRCSPISGHKSVSWYQQVLGQGPQFIFQYYEKEERGRGNFPDRFSARQFPNYSSELNVNALLLGDSALYLCASSFQGLETQYFGPGTRLLVL.